The 20 T cell receptor beta chains below all came from one sample that was sequenced in a study of CD8+CD57+ T cells in acquired aplastic anemia. Genomic DNA served as template for TCR beta VDJ and CDR3 profiling. TCRdb processed the reads anew with MiXCR; each CDR3 protein has one entry. The profile shows roughly 180,000 distinct CDR3 sequences, around 63% of them singletons. By flow cytometry, patients selected for sequencing had shown an expansion of CD8+CD57+ cells. The sequenced sample was sorted CD4+, CD8+, or CD8+CD57+ T cells (not recorded which) from PBMCs. Source of these receptors: a human donor with aplastic anemia.

The chain is built from TRBV25-1 and TRBJ2-3; either TRBD1 or TRBD2 may supply D (5 bases each). Trimming cost V 4 bases and J 5 bases, with 13 bases left between them. The CDR3 totals 14 residues. Germline assignment: CDR1 MGHDK and CDR2 SYGVNS. CDR3 DNA sequence: TGTGCCAGCAGTGGTGGGGGATTTGGAGATACGCAGTATTTT. Amino acids: CASSGGGFGDTQYF.

The chain employs TRBV5-1 and TRBJ1-1; unclear D gene. Germline-derived CDR1 and CDR2 are SGHRS and YFSETQ. There are 15 residues in the CDR3. Trimming removed 0 bases at V and 0 bases at J, with 9 bases between. The CDR3 coding sequence is TGCGCCAGCAGCTTGGGACATTTGATGAACACTGAAGCTTTCTTT. This gives the protein CASSLGHLMNTEAFF.

The J gene is TRBJ2-7, the V gene TRBV7-9; weak D call: TRBD2 (5 bases). V was pared by 5 bases and J by 2 bases, with 13 bases between. Germline V gives CDR1 SEHNR, CDR2 FQNEAQ (reference sequence). The CDR3 spans 14 residues. The CDR3 coding sequence is TGTGCCAGCAGCCCTACTAGTACCACCTACGAGCAGTACTTC. Translated: CASSPTSTTYEQYF.

Written as DNA, the CDR3 is TGCAGTGCGGCAGGGGGACGGGGGCCCCCAGATACGCAGTATTTT. This sequence encodes CSAAGGRGPPDTQYF. The genes are TRBV20-1 and TRBJ2-3; possible D gene TRBD1, 7 bases. This CDR3 has 15 residues. V was pared by 6 bases and J by 4 bases, with 20 bases between. Looked up from germline, CDR1 is DFQATT and CDR2 is SNEGSKA (reference sequence).

The chain joins TRBV6-1 to TRBJ2-5; possible D gene TRBD2, 7 bases. V was clipped by 2 bases and J by 5 bases, with 12 bases between them. The CDR3 extends over 14 amino acids. CDR1 MNHNS and CDR2 SASEGT come from the germline V gene. The CDR3 spells CASSERGGWETQYF. The CDR3 DNA reads TGTGCCAGCAGTGAAAGGGGGGGGTGGGAGACCCAGTACTTC.

This chain links TRBV5-1 with TRBJ1-1; 12 bases align to TRBD1. V lost 0 bases to trimming and J lost 9 bases; unmatched junction nucleotides: 0. CDR3 length: 13 residues. Looked up from germline, CDR1 is SGHRS and CDR2 is YFSETQ. The CDR3 region has the DNA TGCGCCAGCAGCTTGGGGGACAGGGGGCAAGCTTTCTTT. As protein: CASSLGDRGQAFF.

This clonotype occurred a few times. The chain links TRBV12-3 or TRBV12-4 to TRBJ2-2; possibly TRBD2 for D (5 bases). V lost 3 bases and J lost 4, with 9 bases in between. The CDR3 has 14 residues. CDR3 DNA sequence: TGTGCCAGCAGTTTCACGGGGAGCACCGGGGAGCTGTTTTTT. It is translated as CASSFTGSTGELFF.

The chain recombines TRBV12-3 or TRBV12-4 with TRBJ2-3; 9 bases fit TRBD2. This CDR3 is 20 amino acids long. V lost 3 bases and J lost 7; bases outside the gene matches: 23. This CDR3 is CASSFSLAGVLNPPSNTQYF. For the CDR3, the DNA is TGTGCCAGCAGTTTCTCCTTAGCGGGGGTACTAAATCCCCCCTCGAATACGCAGTATTTT.

This clonotype was detected ten times or more. The chain links TRBV19 to TRBJ1-2, with TRBD1 as a possible D gene (5 bases). Germline loops: CDR1 LNHDA, CDR2 SQIVND (reference sequence). V was trimmed by 8 bases and J by 5 bases, leaving 15 bases between them. CDR3 length equals 13 residues. The CDR3 DNA sequence: TGTGCCAGTTCCCAAGGGGCGCCTTATGGCTACACCTTC. Translating gives CASSQGAPYGYTF.

The chain joins TRBV29-1 to TRBJ2-7; TRBD1 aligns across 7 bases. This CDR3 is built from 12 residues. Germline CDR1 SQVTM, CDR2 ANQGSEA. V was pared by 8 bases and J by 4 bases, with 8 bases of the junction left unmatched. The CDR3 reads CSHLIQGYEQYF. CDR3 coding DNA: TGCAGCCACCTTATACAGGGGTACGAGCAGTACTTC.

The rearrangement joins TRBV25-1 to TRBJ2-2; 7 bases are a match to TRBD2. The germline V gene encodes CDR1 MGHDK and CDR2 SYGVNS. The CDR3 spans 17 residues. Losses at the gene ends were 4 bases for V and 0 bases for J; bases not matched to a gene: 8. This CDR3 reads CASSGLGGLSNTGELFF. The DNA of the CDR3 is TGTGCCAGCAGTGGGTTGGGAGGGCTATCGAACACCGGGGAGCTGTTTTTT.

This clonotype was found many times. The chain has TRBV12-3 or TRBV12-4 and TRBJ1-5; D remains unclear. The CDR3 extends over 13 amino acids. Trimming shortened V by 3 bases and J by 9 bases, and 12 bases separated the two germline ends. As DNA, the CDR3 is TGTGCCAGCAGTTTGAGTCTGCTACGGCCCCAGCATTTT. Its protein product is CASSLSLLRPQHF.

The chain couples TRBV5-1 to TRBJ1-4; D remains ambiguous. The CDR3 runs 13 residues. V gave up 2 bases and J gave up 8 bases, with 10 bases separating them. Germline V gene sequence: CDR1 SGHRS, CDR2 YFSETQ. In DNA, the CDR3 is TGCGCCAGCAGCTTCAATGGAGGCGAAAAACTGTTTTTT. Translating it yields CASSFNGGEKLFF.

The V gene is TRBV7-9, the J gene TRBJ1-2; 7 bases are shared with TRBD1. V shed 5 bases and J 4 bases; nucleotides not matched to a gene: 13. The germline V gene encodes CDR1 SEHNR and CDR2 FQNEAQ (reference sequence). The CDR3 totals 16 residues. CDR3 sequence reads: CASSPHPGTDVYGYTF. CDR3 nucleotides: TGTGCCAGCAGCCCCCACCCAGGGACAGACGTCTATGGCTACACCTTC. Using reference TRBV7-9 and TRBJ1-2 for the parts outside the CDR3, the full variable domain is DTGVSQNPRHKITKRGQNVTFRCDPISEHNRLYWYRQTLGQGPEFLTYFQNEAQLEKSRLLSDRFSAERPKGSFSTLEIQRTEQGDSAMYLCASSPHPGTDVYGYTFGSGTRLTVV.

Regarding this clonotype: Given a much more abundant clone one base away, this may be a read error. The chain has TRBV9 and TRBJ2-7; D may match TRBD1 or TRBD2 (5 bases each). CDR3 length: 16 amino acids. Trimming removed 4 bases from V and 7 bases from J, with 24 bases in between. Germline-derived CDR1 and CDR2 are SGDLS and YYNGEE. The CDR3 bases are TGTGCCAGCAGCCGCGAGAGAGGGGCAGGGCCTGAGGAGCAGTACTTC. It encodes CASSRERGAGPEEQYF.

The V and J genes are TRBV13 and TRBJ2-7; 9 bases are shared with TRBD1. Looked up from germline, CDR1 is PRHDT and CDR2 is FYEKMQ (reference sequence). The length of the CDR3 is 14 residues. The trim removed 5 bases at V and 6 bases at J, leaving 8 bases unmatched. CDR3 residues: CASSRTGELSEQYF. CDR3 DNA: TGTGCCAGCAGCCGGACAGGGGAGCTTAGCGAGCAGTACTTC. Based on the CDR3 plus reference TRBV13 and TRBJ2-7, the full variable domain is AAGVIQSPRHLIKEKRETATLKCYPIPRHDTVYWYQQGPGQDPQFLISFYEKMQSDKGSIPDRFSAQQFSDYHSELNMSSLELGDSALYFCASSRTGELSEQYFGPGTRLTVT.

This clonotype was found once. This chain uses TRBV20-1 with TRBJ2-5; D remains ambiguous. V dropped 6 bases and J dropped 0 bases, with 11 bases sitting between them. The CDR3 is 13 residues long. Germline V gene lookup returns CDR1 DFQATT and CDR2 SNEGSKA (reference sequence). In DNA form, the CDR3 reads TGCAGTGCCAGCCTTGGGAACCAAGAGACCCAGTACTTC. Residues: CSASLGNQETQYF.

The chain employs TRBV29-1 and TRBJ1-1; a possible D gene is TRBD1 (6 bases). The germline V gene encodes CDR1 SQVTM and CDR2 ANQGSEA. The ends were cut back, 8 bases at V and 1 base at J, with 14 bases in the middle. This CDR3 region has 13 residues. The CDR3 sequence is CSSFRGGNTEAFF. For the CDR3, the DNA is TGCAGCAGTTTTAGGGGGGGGAACACTGAAGCTTTCTTT.

The chain employs TRBV7-9 and TRBJ1-1; no reliable D call. The CDR3 has 13 residues. Germline lookup yields CDR1 SEHNR and CDR2 FQNEAQ (reference sequence). Trimming shortened V by 1 base and J by 6 bases, and 9 bases separated the two germline ends. Here the CDR3 reads CASSLVISAEAFF. The DNA of the CDR3 is TGTGCCAGCAGCTTAGTAATCAGCGCTGAAGCTTTCTTT.

This chain connects TRBV6-6 to TRBJ2-7; 7 bases map to TRBD1. The junction had 8 bases not matched to a gene; V was cut back by 5 bases and J by 1 base. The CDR3 covers 15 residues. Germline lookup yields CDR1 MNHNY and CDR2 SVGAGI (reference sequence). CDR3 DNA sequence: TGTGCCAGCAGTGGATTACAGGGGACATCCTACGAGCAGTACTTC. It codes for CASSGLQGTSYEQYF.